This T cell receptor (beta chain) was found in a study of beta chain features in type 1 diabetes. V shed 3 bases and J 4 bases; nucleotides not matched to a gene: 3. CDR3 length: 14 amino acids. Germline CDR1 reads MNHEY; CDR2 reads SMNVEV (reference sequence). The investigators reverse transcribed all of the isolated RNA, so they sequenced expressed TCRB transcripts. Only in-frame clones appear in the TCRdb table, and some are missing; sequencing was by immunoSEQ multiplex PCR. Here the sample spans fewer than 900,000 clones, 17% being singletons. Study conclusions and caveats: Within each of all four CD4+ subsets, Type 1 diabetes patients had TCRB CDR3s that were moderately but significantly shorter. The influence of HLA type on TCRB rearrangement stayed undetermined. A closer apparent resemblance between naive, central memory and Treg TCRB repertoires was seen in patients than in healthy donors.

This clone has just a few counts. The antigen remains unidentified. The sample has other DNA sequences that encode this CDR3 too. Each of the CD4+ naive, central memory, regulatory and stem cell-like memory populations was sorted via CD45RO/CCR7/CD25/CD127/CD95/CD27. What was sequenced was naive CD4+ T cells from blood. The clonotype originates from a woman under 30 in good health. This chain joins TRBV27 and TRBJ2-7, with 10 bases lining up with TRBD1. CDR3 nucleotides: TGTGCCAGCAGTTTCCGGGACAGGGGTTACGAGCAGTACTTC. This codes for CASSFRDRGYEQYF.